The sequence of this T cell receptor beta chain was determined in a study of T cell responses to AZD1222 COVID-19 vaccine. This CDR3 contains 14 residues. V lost 1 base and J 2 bases, leaving 6 bases between the germline ends. CDR1 is SGHNT and CDR2 is YYREEE in the germline V gene (reference sequence). The table came from immunoSEQ multiplex PCR; TCRdb's copy has only in-frame clones and leaves some out. The repertoire holds around 140,000 clones, with about nine tenths as singletons. To note about this clone: Its antigen is currently unknown.

Investigators merged groups given second doses at roughly 4 or roughly 12 weeks. Overall study findings and caveats: Mostly white British, mostly female donors; authors suggested clonal diversity may be underestimated. Close to half of spike-specific TCRs reportedly recognize unmutated variant regions.

Sequenced here: peripheral blood, sampled 28 days after the second AZD1222 dose. The gene calls are TRBV5-4 and TRBJ1-4, with unresolved D. The source of this sequence is an adult who received the AZD1222 COVID-19 vaccine. CDR3: CASSLYMTNEKLFF. CDR3 in DNA: TGTGCCAGCAGCTTGTACATGACTAATGAAAAACTGTTTTTT. The variable domain in full, completed from reference TRBV5-4 and TRBJ1-4, reads ETGVTQSPTHLIKTRGQQVTLRCSSQSGHNTVSWYQQALGQGPQFIFQYYREEENGRGNFPPRFSGLQFPNYSSELNVNALELDDSALYLCASSLYMTNEKLFFGSGTQLSVL.